The next 22 T cell receptor beta chains were all read from a single sample in a study of CD8+CD57+ T cells in acquired aplastic anemia. Genomic DNA was employed as the template in profiling TCR beta VDJ and CDR3. One entry per CDR3 protein results from TCRdb running MiXCR on the reads. The data show more than 150,000 distinct CDR3 sequences, with approximately 49% seen just once and 2.5% to 3.5% held by the top ten. Sequenced input: sorted CD4+, CD8+, or CD8+CD57+ T cells (not recorded which) from PBMCs. All receptors derive from a human donor in good health.

The V and J genes are TRBV2 and TRBJ1-2; D ambiguous. Germline V gene data show CDR1 as SNHLY and CDR2 as FYNNEI. This CDR3 is built from 14 residues. Deletions cut 4 bases from V and 5 bases from J, with 14 bases between. The CDR3 DNA sequence: TGTGCCAGCAGTGCAGGCATTCCTGGATATGGCTACACCTTC. Protein product: CASSAGIPGYGYTF.

This clonotype has only one observation. Here the CDR3 reads CASSPTGTVNSPLHF. DNA for the CDR3: TGTGCCAGCAGTCCCACCGGGACAGTGAATTCACCCCTCCACTTT. The chain carries TRBV5-5 and TRBJ1-6; 7 nucleotides agree with TRBD1. Germline CDR1 is SGHKS and CDR2 is YYEKEE (reference sequence). Trimming at V came to 5 bases and at J to 7 bases, leaving 9 bases not matched to a gene. The CDR3 covers 15 residues. Variable domain in full (rest from reference TRBV5-5 and TRBJ1-6): DAGVTQSPTHLIKTRGQQVTLRCSPISGHKSVSWYQQVLGQGPQFIFQYYEKEERGRGNFPDRFSARQFPNYSSELNVNALLLGDSALYLCASSPTGTVNSPLHFGNGTRLTVT.

The V and J genes are TRBV19 and TRBJ1-5; D is unclear. Germline CDR1 and CDR2: LNHDA and SQIVND (reference sequence). This CDR3 contains 15 residues. V was cut by 4 bases and J by 1 base, with 11 bases left in between. CDR3 in amino acids: CASSTTYDSNQPQHF. CDR3 in DNA: TGTGCCAGTAGTACGACGTATGACAGCAATCAGCCCCAGCATTTT.

This clonotype was seen a handful of times. V usage is TRBV12-5 and J usage is TRBJ1-1; D is unclear. Trimming pared 2 bases from V and 4 bases from J, leaving 17 bases between. CDR1 is LGHNT and CDR2 is FRNRAP in the germline V gene. The CDR3 is 16 amino acids. The CDR3 region is CASGLTLGAAPTEAFF. For the CDR3, the DNA is TGTGCTAGTGGTTTGACCCTCGGCGCTGCCCCCACTGAAGCTTTCTTT.

The chain couples TRBV20-1 to TRBJ1-2, with D possibly matching TRBD1 (5 bases). The germline V and J ends were trimmed by 6 bases and 2 bases, with 10 bases remaining between them. This CDR3 spans 12 amino acids. The germline V gene encodes CDR1 DFQATT and CDR2 SNEGSKA (reference sequence). CDR3 region: CSAERGNYGYTF. CDR3 in DNA: TGCAGTGCCGAGCGGGGGAACTATGGCTACACCTTC.

The chain links TRBV29-1 to TRBJ2-7; 9 bases align to TRBD2. Germline values: CDR1 SQVTM, CDR2 ANQGSEA. V shed 6 bases and J 2 bases; nucleotides not matched to a gene: 2. The CDR3 length is 12 residues. The CDR3 here is CSVASGAYEQYF. DNA for the CDR3: TGCAGCGTCGCTAGCGGGGCCTACGAGCAGTACTTC.

The V gene is TRBV2, the J gene TRBJ2-3, with a weak D call TRBD1 (6 bases). Germline CDR1 and CDR2: SNHLY and FYNNEI. V lost 7 bases, J lost 4 bases, and 15 bases lay in between. The length of the CDR3 is 14 residues. For the CDR3, the DNA is TGTGCCAGCAAGGGGGACCGCCAGGCAGATACGCAGTATTTT. Residues: CASKGDRQADTQYF.

DNA for the CDR3: TGTGCCAAACTCGAACAGGGGGCGCAGGGAAACACCATATATTTT. Translating gives CAKLEQGAQGNTIYF. This chain uses TRBV2 with TRBJ1-3; 9 bases fit TRBD1. Germline CDR1 reads SNHLY; CDR2 reads FYNNEI. With V trimmed by 10 bases and J by 4 bases, 11 bases remained unmatched. The CDR3 is made up of 15 amino acids.

CDR3 in amino acids: CASSLADTLGAFF. The DNA of the CDR3 is TGTGCCAGCAGCTTAGCGGACACACTCGGGGCTTTCTTT. This chain joins TRBV7-2 and TRBJ1-1; maybe TRBD1 (5 bases). The CDR3 contains 13 residues. In germline, CDR1 is SGHTA, CDR2 FQGNSA. Trimming left V 0 bases short and J 11 bases short, with 13 bases between. Full variable domain (outside the CDR3, taken from reference TRBV7-2 and TRBJ1-1): GAGVSQSPSNKVTEKGKDVELRCDPISGHTALYWYRQSLGQGLEFLIYFQGNSAPDKSGLPSDRFSAERTGGSVSTLTIQRTQQEDSAVYLCASSLADTLGAFFGQGTRLTVV.

The genes are TRBV2 and TRBJ1-5, with 8 nucleotides matching TRBD1. This CDR3 contains 14 residues. Germline CDR1 SNHLY, CDR2 FYNNEI. Trimming removed 6 bases from V and 6 bases from J; junction bases left unmatched: 7. CDR3 residues: CASSDRTGTQPQHF. The CDR3 DNA sequence: TGTGCCAGCAGCGATAGGACAGGGACTCAGCCCCAGCATTTT.

CDR3 DNA sequence: TGCGCCAGCACCCCGGGTAGCGGGGGGGCGGAGACCCAGTACTTC. Residues: CASTPGSGGAETQYF. The gene calls are TRBV10-1 and TRBJ2-5, with 11 nucleotides matching TRBD2. The ends lost 7 bases at V and 5 bases at J; junction bases unmatched: 9. Looked up from germline, CDR1 is WNHNN and CDR2 is SYGVQD (reference sequence). This CDR3 is 15 amino acids long.

The V call is TRBV29-1, the J call TRBJ1-2; tentative D call: TRBD1 (5 bases). CDR1 is SQVTM, CDR2 ANQGSEA, per germline. Trimming removed 4 bases from V and 1 base from J, with 19 bases in between. This CDR3 is 16 amino acids long. CDR3 DNA: TGCAGCGTTGGGGGGGGAGGGATTGCCGATAACTATGGCTACACCTTC. Its protein is CSVGGGGIADNYGYTF.

The V call is TRBV5-1, the J call TRBJ1-6, with 8 bases aligning to TRBD1. Germline assignment: CDR1 SGHRS and CDR2 YFSETQ. This CDR3 spans 15 amino acids. V was clipped by 0 bases and J by 9 bases; unmatched bases: 5. This CDR3 is CASSLADRGLSPLHF. DNA of the CDR3: TGCGCCAGCAGCTTGGCTGACAGGGGACTTTCACCCCTCCACTTT.

V usage is TRBV19 and J usage is TRBJ1-5; no firm D call. The CDR3 totals 12 residues. Trimming took off 3 bases at V and 7 bases at J, with 7 bases between the two ends. Per the germline V gene, CDR1 is LNHDA and CDR2 is SQIVND (reference sequence). CDR3 sequence (DNA): TGTGCCAGTAGTATCCAAGGGCAGCCCCAGCATTTT. Its translation: CASSIQGQPQHF.

The chain carries TRBV9 and TRBJ1-1; D unclear. With 6 bases removed from V and 11 bases from J, the gap between germline ends came to 11 bases. Per the germline V gene, CDR1 is SGDLS and CDR2 is YYNGEE. This CDR3 has 10 residues. Here the CDR3 DNA reads TGTGCCAGCACCGATACGGGGGCTTTCTTT. This codes for CASTDTGAFF.

The sample holds many counts of this clonotype. This chain links TRBV5-1 with TRBJ2-3; perhaps TRBD1 as D (7 bases). Trimming left V 8 bases short and J 4 bases short, with 11 bases between. The CDR3 totals 12 residues. Germline V lookup: CDR1 SGHRS, CDR2 YFSETQ. CDR3 DNA: TGCGCCAGTTCCAGGGGGGCAGATACGCAGTATTTT. Translating it yields CASSRGADTQYF.

This clonotype was seen at least ten times. The genes are TRBV5-4 and TRBJ2-7; 8 nucleotides align to TRBD2. The CDR3 has 14 amino acids. Looked up from germline, CDR1 is SGHNT and CDR2 is YYREEE (reference sequence). The junction had 5 bases not matched to a gene; V was cut back by 2 bases and J by 4 bases. CDR3 DNA sequence: TGTGCCAGCAGCTTAAGCGGGAGAGCGTACGAGCAGTACTTC. Its protein is CASSLSGRAYEQYF.

This sequence joins TRBV3-1 and TRBJ2-2, with 7 bases that match TRBD1. V shed 2 bases, J shed 5 bases, and the junction held 2 bases outside the gene matches. CDR3 size: 14 residues. Germline V gives CDR1 LGHDT, CDR2 YNNKEL (reference sequence). In DNA form, the CDR3 reads TGTGCCAGCAGCCAACGGGACAGAACCGGGGAGCTGTTTTTT. Amino acids: CASSQRDRTGELFF.

This clonotype appeared a single time. The V and J genes are TRBV27 and TRBJ2-7; a possible D gene is TRBD2 (5 bases). V was pared by 3 bases and J by 6 bases, with 15 bases between. The CDR3 is 14 residues long. The germline gives CDR1 MNHEY, CDR2 SMNVEV (reference sequence). The CDR3 loop reads CASSFLLGLGEQYF. The CDR3 DNA reads as TGTGCCAGCAGTTTTCTGCTCGGACTGGGCGAGCAGTACTTC.

The rearrangement uses TRBV7-8 and TRBJ2-2; 7 bases fit TRBD1. Germline V lookup: CDR1 SGHVS, CDR2 FQNEAQ. This CDR3 is 15 amino acids long. V was clipped by 3 bases and J by 0 bases; unmatched bases: 1. The CDR3 loop is CASSLGTANTGELFF. CDR3 DNA sequence: TGTGCCAGCAGCTTGGGGACAGCGAACACCGGGGAGCTGTTTTTT.

The chain carries TRBV7-2 and TRBJ1-2, with D possibly being TRBD1 (5 bases). Looked up from germline, CDR1 is SGHTA and CDR2 is FQGNSA. The CDR3 has 13 amino acids. V lost 5 bases and J 2 bases, leaving 9 bases between the germline ends. CDR3 in DNA: TGTGCCAGCAGCCGACAGAAAAACTATGGCTACACCTTC. Its translation: CASSRQKNYGYTF.

The V and J genes are TRBV7-3 and TRBJ2-1; no clear D. V was shortened by 5 bases and J by 6 bases, with 11 bases between the two germline ends. Germline V gene lookup returns CDR1 SGHTA and CDR2 FQGTGA. There are 13 residues in the CDR3. CDR3: CASSPVPGNEQFF. In DNA, the CDR3 is TGTGCCAGCAGCCCCGTTCCGGGCAATGAGCAGTTCTTC.